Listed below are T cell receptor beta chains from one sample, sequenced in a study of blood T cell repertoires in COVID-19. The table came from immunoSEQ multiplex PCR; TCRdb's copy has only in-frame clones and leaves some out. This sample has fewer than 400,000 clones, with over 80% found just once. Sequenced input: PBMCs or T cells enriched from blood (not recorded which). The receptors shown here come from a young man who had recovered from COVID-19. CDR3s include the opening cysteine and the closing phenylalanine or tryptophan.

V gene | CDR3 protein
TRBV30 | CAWTYLSQGGGYTF
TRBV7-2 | CASSSLPGQTYGYTF
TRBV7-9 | CASSSAWTGHKNIQYF
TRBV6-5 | CASRRDPTSYEQYF
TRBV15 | CATSKGRGAAGDTQYF
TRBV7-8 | CASSLARQRVITGELFF
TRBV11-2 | CASSLGSTGDYGYTF
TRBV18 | CASSPWGQGTIRYEQYF
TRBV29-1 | CSVQEGGTGELFF
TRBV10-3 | CAISETQGQGYGYTF
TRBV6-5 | CASALYPRGYTF
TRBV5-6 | CASSFGTTDEQFF
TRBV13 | CASSTLRGEKLFF
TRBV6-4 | CARKVQGRKSPLHF
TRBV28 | CASSIALLAGGFETQYF
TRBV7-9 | CASSPPSGGPETQYF
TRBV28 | CASSLAGTTGSGANVLTF
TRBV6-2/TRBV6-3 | CASSYSSFGQEIYEQYF
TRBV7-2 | CASSLDRVRSSYEQYF
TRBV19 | CASSIGGRETQYF
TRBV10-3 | CATGVGNEKLFF
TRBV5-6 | CASSRQGTDTQYF
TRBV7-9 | CASTSGASSYGYTF
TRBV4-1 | CASSPRGLGETQYF
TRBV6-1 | CASSDKNYGYTF
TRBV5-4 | CASSYGTSGGETQYF
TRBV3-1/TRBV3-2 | CASSQDRLYRSFGNTIYF
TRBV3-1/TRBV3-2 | CASSRTSVQTQYF
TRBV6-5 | CASSYEGQGRDEQFF
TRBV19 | CASSLTWAILAKNIQYF
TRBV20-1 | CSASWGVSYNSPLHF
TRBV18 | CASSPSGPSSYNEQFF
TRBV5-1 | CASSFTSGGSRETQYF
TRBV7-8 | CASSTYGGTGNEQFF
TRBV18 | CASSPTGGNSGNTIYF
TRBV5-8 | CASITLGGRRETQYF
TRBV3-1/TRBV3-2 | CASSQEIQTRKTQYF
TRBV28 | CASSLGEGFEQYF
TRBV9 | CASRGSGGANTQYF
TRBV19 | CASSLEVRDYDGYTF
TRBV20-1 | CSVRGTYGYTF
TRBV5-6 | CASSLRTGSETQYF
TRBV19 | CASSMETASSYNSPLHF
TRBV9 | CASSVEGGTEAFF
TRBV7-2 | CASSFPPGLVDSDTQYF
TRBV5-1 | CASQDAQGNYNSPLHF